A single sample gave rise to the 13 T cell receptor beta chains below, sequenced in a study of T cell responses to AZD1222 COVID-19 vaccine. The repertoire was sequenced with immunoSEQ multiplex PCR; TCRdb's copy has only in-frame clones and lacks some. The table shows 190,000 or so clones, with more than 70% occurring only once. The sequencing used peripheral blood, collected 28 days after the second AZD1222 dose. All receptors come from an adult who received the AZD1222 COVID-19 vaccine.

This chain uses TRBV28 with TRBJ1-5, with D possibly being TRBD1 (5 bases). This CDR3 spans 14 amino acids. V lost 6 bases and J lost 5, with 14 bases in between. Germline CDR1 and CDR2: MDHEN and SYDVKM. The CDR3 loop is CASSLAQGYQPQHF. The CDR3 DNA reads TGTGCCAGCAGCTTGGCCCAGGGTTATCAGCCCCAGCATTTT.

J is TRBJ2-7 and V is TRBV21-1; the DNA was not compared with TRBD1, the D call given in the table. TRBV21-1 is recorded as a pseudogene. The CDR3 spans 18 residues. CDR3 protein: CARLQAGDREFNEDEQYF. As DNA, the CDR3 is TGTGCCAGACTACAGGCGGGGGACAGGGAGTTTAACGAGGACGAGCAGTACTTC.

This chain uses TRBV6-1 with TRBJ2-1, with 8 bases fitting TRBD2. The V gene end was trimmed by 7 bases and the J gene end by 10 bases; junction bases not matched to a gene: 9. CDR1 is MNHNS and CDR2 is SASEGT in the germline V gene. The CDR3 loop spans 13 amino acids. The CDR3 here is CASTGLATGEQFF. The CDR3, as DNA: TGTGCCAGCACCGGACTAGCCACAGGAGAGCAGTTCTTC.

V and J are TRBV18 and TRBJ2-5; D may match TRBD1 or TRBD2 (6 bases each). This CDR3 is 16 amino acids long. The V end was cut by 0 bases, the J end by 5 bases, with 16 bases between. From germline, CDR1 is KGHSH and CDR2 LQKENI. CDR3 in DNA: TGTGCCAGCTCACCACCTGCAGGTGGGGGGCTGGAGACCCAGTACTTC. Amino acid sequence: CASSPPAGGGLETQYF.

This chain joins TRBV7-2 and TRBJ1-1, with TRBD1 as a possible D gene (6 bases). V shed 6 bases and J shed 2 bases, with 10 bases lying between them. The CDR3 consists of 13 residues. The germline V gene encodes CDR1 SGHTA and CDR2 FQGNSA. The CDR3 region has the DNA TGTGCCAGCAGTCCCAGGGGAAACACTGAAGCTTTCTTT. Residues: CASSPRGNTEAFF.

The chain carries TRBV3-1 (or the pseudogene TRBV3-2) and TRBJ1-2; weak D call: TRBD1 (6 bases). Per the germline V gene, CDR1 is LGHDT and CDR2 is YNNKEL (reference sequence). The CDR3 sequence is 15 residues long. Between the trimmed V and J ends, which lost 1 base and 3 bases, there was a span of 12 bases. CDR3: CASSQGQGHYYGYTF. The CDR3 bases are TGTGCCAGCAGCCAAGGGCAGGGGCATTACTATGGCTACACCTTC.

V gene TRBV14 combines with J gene TRBJ2-5, with D hard to call. Germline V gene data show CDR1 as SGHDN and CDR2 as FVKESK. The CDR3 runs to 11 residues. Trimming removed 5 bases at V and 1 base at J, with 2 bases between. The chain's CDR3 is CASSFQETQYF. As DNA, the CDR3 is TGTGCCAGCAGCTTCCAAGAGACCCAGTACTTC.

This chain joins TRBV28 and TRBJ2-3; D call uncertain. Trimming shortened V by 6 bases and J by 2 bases, and 6 bases separated the two germline ends. CDR3 length: 12 residues. Germline lookup yields CDR1 MDHEN and CDR2 SYDVKM. DNA for the CDR3: TGTGCCAGCAGCGGGTTCACAGATACGCAGTATTTT. Translated, it gives CASSGFTDTQYF. Complete variable domain (other parts from reference TRBV28 and TRBJ2-3): DVKVTQSSRYLVKRTGEKVFLECVQDMDHENMFWYRQDPGLGLRLIYFSYDVKMKEKGDIPEGYSVSREKKERFSLILESASTNQTSMYLCASSGFTDTQYFGPGTRLTVL.

In its sample, this clone was seen a few times. The CDR3 DNA follows: TGTGCCAGCAGCTTCACCGGGACGAGCGAGCAGTACTTC. Its protein is CASSFTGTSEQYF. The V call is TRBV9, the J call TRBJ2-7; D is tentatively TRBD1 or TRBD2 (5 bases each). Germline CDR1 SGDLS, CDR2 YYNGEE. V was shortened by 4 bases and J by 6 bases, with 14 bases between the two germline ends. The CDR3 totals 13 residues.

The chain joins TRBV28 to TRBJ1-4; 9 nucleotides align to TRBD1. CDR1 is MDHEN and CDR2 is SYDVKM in the germline V gene. This CDR3 contains 16 residues. The ends lost 2 bases at V and 7 bases at J; junction bases unmatched: 8. The CDR3 sequence is CASSLGSTGGGEKLFF. CDR3 bases: TGTGCCAGCAGTTTAGGGTCGACAGGGGGTGGTGAAAAACTGTTTTTT.

The CDR3 bases are TGTGCCAGCAGCTTCCCAAGCGGGAGCACAGATACGCAGTATTTT. Protein sequence: CASSFPSGSTDTQYF. The V gene is TRBV7-2, the J gene TRBJ2-3; TRBD2 is a possible D gene (6 bases). The CDR3 consists of 15 residues. Trimming shortened V by 3 bases and J by 0 bases, and 10 bases separated the two germline ends. In germline, CDR1 is SGHTA, CDR2 FQGNSA. Full variable domain (outside the CDR3, taken from reference TRBV7-2 and TRBJ2-3): GAGVSQSPSNKVTEKGKDVELRCDPISGHTALYWYRQSLGQGLEFLIYFQGNSAPDKSGLPSDRFSAERTGGSVSTLTIQRTQQEDSAVYLCASSFPSGSTDTQYFGPGTRLTVL.

The V call is TRBV6-2 or TRBV6-3, the J call TRBJ2-7; TRBD1 agrees at 9 bases. With 0 bases clipped from V and 7 bases from J, the junction kept 7 bases outside the gene matches. Germline loops: CDR1 MNHEY, CDR2 SVGEGT. The CDR3 contains 15 residues. In nucleotides, the CDR3 is TGTGCCAGCAGTTACTCTACAGGGGGCTTTCGGGAGCAGTACTTC. This translates into CASSYSTGGFREQYF.

The rearrangement joins TRBV19 to TRBJ1-6; D unresolved. From germline, CDR1 is LNHDA and CDR2 SQIVND (reference sequence). Between the trimmed V and J ends, which lost 0 bases and 7 bases, there was a span of 4 bases. This CDR3 is 13 amino acids long. This chain's CDR3 is CASSIEVNSPLHF. In nucleotides, the CDR3 is TGTGCCAGTAGTATAGAAGTCAATTCACCCCTCCACTTT.